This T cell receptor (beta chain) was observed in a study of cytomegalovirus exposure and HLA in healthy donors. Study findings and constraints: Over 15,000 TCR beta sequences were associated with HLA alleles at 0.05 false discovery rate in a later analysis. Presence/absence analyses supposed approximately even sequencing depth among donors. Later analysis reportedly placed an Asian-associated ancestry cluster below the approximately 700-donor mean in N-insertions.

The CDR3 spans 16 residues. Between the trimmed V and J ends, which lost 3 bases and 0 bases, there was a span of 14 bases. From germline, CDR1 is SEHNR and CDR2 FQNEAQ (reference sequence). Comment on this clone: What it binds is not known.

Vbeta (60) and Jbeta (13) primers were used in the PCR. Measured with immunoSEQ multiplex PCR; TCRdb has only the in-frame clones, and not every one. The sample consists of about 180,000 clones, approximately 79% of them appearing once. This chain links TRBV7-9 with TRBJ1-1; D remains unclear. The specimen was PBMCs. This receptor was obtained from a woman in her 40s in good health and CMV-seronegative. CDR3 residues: CASSLALGRLNTEAFF. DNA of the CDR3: TGTGCCAGCAGCTTGGCTCTGGGCAGGCTGAACACTGAAGCTTTCTTT.